The T cell receptor beta chain described here comes from a study of blood T cell repertoires in COVID-19. In the study overall: Acute and convalescent COVID-19 samples came from the United States, Italy and Spain.

Measured with immunoSEQ multiplex PCR; TCRdb has only the in-frame clones, and not every one. The sample records some 210,000 clones, 81% being singletons. CDR1 and CDR2 from the germline V gene are MNHEY and SVGAGI. V lost 6 bases and J 5 bases, leaving 19 bases between the germline ends. The CDR3 runs to 15 residues. The chain employs TRBV6-5 and TRBJ2-5, with a weak D call TRBD2 (5 bases). The source material was PBMCs or T cells enriched from blood (not recorded which). The clonotype was recovered from a woman aged 45-59 years with acute COVID-19. In DNA, the CDR3 is TGTGCCAGCAGGACCCGGAGCACTCGAGGGGAGACCCAGTACTTC. Translation: CASRTRSTRGETQYF.